This TCR beta chain was identified during a study of blood T cell repertoires in COVID-19. Generated by immunoSEQ multiplex PCR, the TCRdb table keeps only in-frame clones and is missing some. Found here are about 410,000 clones, roughly 85% of them singletons; the top ten hold roughly 1.4%. The sequenced material came from peripheral blood. The TCR comes from a woman aged 25 to 45 with active or convalescent COVID-19.

The CDR3 sequence: CASSGRPTYEQYF. CDR3 coding DNA: TGTGCCAGCAGCGGGAGGCCAACCTACGAGCAGTACTTC. This rearrangement joins TRBV6-5 to TRBJ2-7; 7 positions match TRBD2. The ends lost 6 bases at V and 2 bases at J; junction bases unmatched: 4. The germline gives CDR1 MNHEY, CDR2 SVGAGI. This CDR3 contains 13 residues.